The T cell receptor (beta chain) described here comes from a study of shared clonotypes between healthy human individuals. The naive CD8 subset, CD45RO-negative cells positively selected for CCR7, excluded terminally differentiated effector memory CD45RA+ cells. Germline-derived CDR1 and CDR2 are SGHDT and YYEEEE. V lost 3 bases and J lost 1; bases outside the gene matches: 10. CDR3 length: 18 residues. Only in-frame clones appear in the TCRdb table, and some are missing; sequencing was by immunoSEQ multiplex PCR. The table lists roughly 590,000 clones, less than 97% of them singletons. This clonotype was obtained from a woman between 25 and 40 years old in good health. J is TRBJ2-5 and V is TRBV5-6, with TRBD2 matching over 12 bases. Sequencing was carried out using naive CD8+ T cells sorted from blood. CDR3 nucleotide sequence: TGTGCCAGCAGCTCCAGACTAGCGGGAGAAATCCCCCAAGAGACCCAGTACTTC. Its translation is CASSSRLAGEIPQETQYF.